This TCR beta chain comes out of a study of T cell responses to AZD1222 COVID-19 vaccine. The V gene's germline CDR1 is LGHDT and CDR2 YNNKEL (reference sequence). With 4 bases removed from V and 2 bases from J, the gap between germline ends came to 9 bases. CDR3 length: 13 residues. TCRdb keeps only in-frame clones here, not all; method: immunoSEQ multiplex PCR. Of 150,000 to 160,000 clones listed, around nine tenths were seen once; the top ten hold 18%. The chain is built from TRBV3-1 (or the pseudogene TRBV3-2) and TRBJ2-7; D remains unclear. The starting material was peripheral blood, obtained on day 0 of AZD1222 vaccination. The clonotype originates from an adult in good health. In DNA, the CDR3 is TGTGCCAGCAGCCCGCCAATCCCCTACGAGCAGTACTTC. Its protein product is CASSPPIPYEQYF.